This T cell receptor beta chain originates from a study of cytomegalovirus exposure and HLA in healthy donors. Study outcomes and limitations: Cytomegalovirus status, reportedly, was diagnosed with high specificity and sensitivity by the classifier. In vitro work confirmed that a few CMV-associated chains recognize CMV antigens. According to the study, 160 or so TCR beta chains were cytomegalovirus-associated.

PCR amplification relied on 60 Vbeta primers (plus 13 Jbeta primers). Method: immunoSEQ multiplex PCR; TCRdb's copy keeps in-frame clones and lacks some. The data hold about 180,000 clones, with 80% observed a single time. In nominal health when sampled, donors likely had unrecorded immune exposures nonetheless. As to this clone: The antigen remains unidentified.

Germline V gene sequence: CDR1 SGHRS, CDR2 YFSETQ. Trimming stripped 2 bases from V and 2 bases from J, with 14 bases between. The CDR3 sequence is 15 residues long. This sequence originates from a man under 40 in good health and CMV-seropositive. V and J are TRBV5-1 and TRBJ2-7; D may be TRBD2 (5 bases). The material sequenced was PBMCs. The DNA of the CDR3 is TGCGCCAGCAGCTTCGGGCCCCCGGGGACCTACGAGCAGTACTTC. Residues: CASSFGPPGTYEQYF.